What follows describes a single TCR beta chain. It lacks a known antigen. Within one base of it there is no much larger clone, and no base qualities were kept. This sample is drawn from a study of blood T cell repertoires in COVID-19 (dated by TCRdb to about 2020). Broadly, across the study: Samples from collaborators originated in the United States, Italy and Spain and spanned both the acute and convalescent phases of COVID-19. The material from the prospective study consisted of cDNA or gDNA derived from T cells, B-cell-depleted T cells, or PBMCs. The repertoires were made available in a free public database intended to serve as a resource for research on the immune response to SARS-CoV-2. Subjects who had been exposed to COVID-19, were actively infected with it, or had recovered from it provided the deeply sampled blood TCRbeta repertoires that made up the dataset. The sample metadata nearly always contained a de-identified subject ID, COVID-19 status, age in years and sex. Where available, HLA class I and class II types were taken from metadata supplied by the sample provider and were not determined by assay-based typing. The samples were drawn from two sources: the first 160 participants of the ongoing ImmuneRACE study, and about 1,300 subjects contributed by 6 global collaborators.

The investigation overall reported the following: Clinical and demographic metadata were provided uncurated, with the amount varying by source and participant.

Sequences MNHNY (CDR1) and SVGAGI (CDR2) are obtained from the germline V gene (reference sequence). Spanning cysteine to phenylalanine, the CDR3 consists of 14 amino acids. Only the CDR3 region is kept as DNA, spanning 42 bases read in frame from base 1. The V end loses 5 bases and the J end loses 2 bases, and a stretch of 12 bases separates them. Collaborating institutions collected whole blood in K2EDTA tubes following their own protocols. For TCRbeta analysis, collaborator samples were shipped as frozen whole blood, as isolated PBMCs, or as DNA extracted from either sample type. TCRbeta CDR3 regions were amplified from genomic DNA by means of the immunoSEQ Assay, a bias-controlled multiplex PCR. The authors processed their data as follows. Nucleated cell counts per sample were estimated from amplification of reference gene primers within the assay. Sequence reads were collapsed and filtered to measure the absolute abundance of every unique TCRbeta CDR3 rearrangement. Productive Simpson clonality was computed per sample as the square root of Simpson's diversity index over productive rearrangements. TCRdb stores this immuneACCESS table with in-frame sequences only. Part of the clones is absent; in the studies checked, under half of the shortfall reflects unresolved V genes, and no reason is known for the rest. That table supplies the V and J calls and clone size; D and trimming were determined from the DNA. The sample table records approximately 260,000 clones; around 85% of these occur just once. The ten largest account for roughly a tenth of the sample.

The clonotype was recovered from a woman of 80 years or more with acute or convalescent COVID-19. The chain uses TRBV6-6 and TRBJ1-2; matching of 5 bases hints at TRBD1 as the D gene. Sequencing was performed on peripheral blood. The DNA is as follows: TGTGCCAGCAGTCCGGCGGGGGGGAACTATGGCTACACCTTC. This is translated as CASSPAGGNYGYTF.